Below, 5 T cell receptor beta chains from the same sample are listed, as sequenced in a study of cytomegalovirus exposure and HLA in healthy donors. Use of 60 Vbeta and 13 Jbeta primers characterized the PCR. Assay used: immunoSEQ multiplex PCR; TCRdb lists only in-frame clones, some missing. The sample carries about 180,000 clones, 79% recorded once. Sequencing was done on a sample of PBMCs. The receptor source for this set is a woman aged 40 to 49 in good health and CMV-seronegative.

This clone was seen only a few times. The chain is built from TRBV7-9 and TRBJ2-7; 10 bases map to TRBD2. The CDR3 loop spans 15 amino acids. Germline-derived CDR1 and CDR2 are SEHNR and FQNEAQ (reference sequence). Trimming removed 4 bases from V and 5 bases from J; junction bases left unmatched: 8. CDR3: CASSSLAGAFHEQYF. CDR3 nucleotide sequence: TGTGCCAGCAGCTCGCTAGCGGGAGCCTTCCACGAGCAGTACTTC.

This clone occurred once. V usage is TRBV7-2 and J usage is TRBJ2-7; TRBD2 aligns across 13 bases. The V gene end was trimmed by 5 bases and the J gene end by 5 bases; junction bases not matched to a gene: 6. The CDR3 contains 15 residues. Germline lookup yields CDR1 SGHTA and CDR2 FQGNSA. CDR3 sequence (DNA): TGTGCCAGCAGCACGCGACTAGCGGGGGGCCACGAGCAGTACTTC. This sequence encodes CASSTRLAGGHEQYF.

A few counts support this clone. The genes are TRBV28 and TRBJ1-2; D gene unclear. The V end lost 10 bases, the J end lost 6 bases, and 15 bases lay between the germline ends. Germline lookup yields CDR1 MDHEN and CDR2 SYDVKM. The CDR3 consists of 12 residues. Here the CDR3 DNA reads TGTGCCACAGCTTCGGCGGCAGATGGCTACACCTTC. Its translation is CATASAADGYTF.

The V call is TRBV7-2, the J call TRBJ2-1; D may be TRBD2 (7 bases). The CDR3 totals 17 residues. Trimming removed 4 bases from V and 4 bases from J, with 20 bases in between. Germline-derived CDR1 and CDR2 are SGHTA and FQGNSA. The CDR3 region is CASSSRGGGTKYNEQFF. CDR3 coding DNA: TGTGCCAGCAGCTCGCGGGGAGGGGGGACTAAATACAATGAGCAGTTCTTC.

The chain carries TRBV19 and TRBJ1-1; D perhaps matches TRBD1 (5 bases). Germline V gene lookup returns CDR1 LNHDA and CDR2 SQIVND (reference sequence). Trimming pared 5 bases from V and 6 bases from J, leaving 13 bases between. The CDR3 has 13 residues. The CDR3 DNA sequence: TGTGCCAGTAGTTTTAGGGGACTCGCTGAAGCTTTCTTT. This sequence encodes CASSFRGLAEAFF.